These T cell receptor beta chains were read from a single sample in a study of shared clonotypes between healthy human individuals. Using immunoSEQ multiplex PCR, the repertoire was profiled, and TCRdb retains in-frame clones only, with some absent. The sample holds over a million clones, approximately 97% seen once. Sequencing input: naive CD4+ T cells sorted from blood. These receptors were obtained from a man aged 25 to 40 in good health. Each CDR3 is given with its conserved first and last residue. The D gene is left open where the match is weak. Expanded clones are given a class, and other clones once, few, many or no size at all.

J gene: TRBJ2-7; clone size: NA; V gene: TRBV28; D gene: TRBD2; CDR3 protein: CANNPREDFSYEQYF; CDR3 DNA: TGTGCCAACAACCCTCGGGAGGACTTCTCCTACGAGCAGTACTTC
J gene: TRBJ2-2; clone size: once; V gene: TRBV2; D gene: TRBD1; CDR3 protein: CASVRDRRNTGELFF; CDR3 DNA: TGTGCCAGCGTCCGGGACAGGAGGAACACCGGGGAGCTGTTTTTT
J gene: TRBJ2-6; clone size: NA; V gene: TRBV28; D gene: TRBD2; CDR3 protein: CASSSGGPGANVLTF; CDR3 DNA: TGTGCCAGCAGCTCGGGGGGACCCGGGGCCAACGTCCTGACTTTC
J gene: TRBJ1-1; clone size: NA; V gene: TRBV10-1; D gene: NA; CDR3 protein: CASSSNKNTEAFF; CDR3 DNA: TGCGCCAGCAGTTCCAACAAGAACACTGAAGCTTTCTTT
J gene: TRBJ2-1; clone size: once; V gene: TRBV5-4; D gene: TRBD2; CDR3 protein: CASALGSGVDEQFF; CDR3 DNA: TGTGCCAGCGCCCTGGGAAGCGGGGTTGATGAGCAGTTCTTC
J gene: TRBJ2-7; clone size: NA; V gene: TRBV5-1; D gene: NA; CDR3 protein: CASSSGLESYEQYF; CDR3 DNA: TGCGCCAGCAGCTCCGGACTGGAATCCTACGAGCAGTACTTC
J gene: TRBJ2-1; clone size: NA; V gene: TRBV7-8; D gene: NA; CDR3 protein: CASSLFSGTSNEQFF; CDR3 DNA: TGTGCCAGCAGCTTATTCTCTGGGACCAGCAATGAGCAGTTCTTC
J gene: TRBJ2-3; clone size: NA; V gene: TRBV5-1; D gene: TRBD2; CDR3 protein: CASSLARASGDTDTQYF; CDR3 DNA: TGCGCCAGCAGCTTGGCCAGGGCTAGCGGGGACACAGATACGCAGTATTTT
J gene: TRBJ2-3; clone size: NA; V gene: TRBV27; D gene: TRBD2; CDR3 protein: CASSFGWRESGTDTQYF; CDR3 DNA: TGTGCCAGCAGTTTCGGTTGGCGGGAGTCGGGCACAGATACGCAGTATTTT
J gene: TRBJ1-2; clone size: once; V gene: TRBV5-4; D gene: NA; CDR3 protein: CASSPRRRQDGYTF; CDR3 DNA: TGTGCCAGCAGCCCGCGTAGGAGGCAGGATGGCTACACCTTC
J gene: TRBJ2-7; clone size: NA; V gene: TRBV10-3; D gene: NA; CDR3 protein: CAIRGQSEQYF; CDR3 DNA: TGTGCCATCAGGGGACAATCCGAGCAGTACTTC
J gene: TRBJ2-3; clone size: NA; V gene: TRBV27; D gene: NA; CDR3 protein: CATSREPLADTQYF; CDR3 DNA: TGTGCCACCTCGAGGGAGCCCCTGGCAGATACGCAGTATTTT
J gene: TRBJ1-1; clone size: NA; V gene: TRBV28; D gene: NA; CDR3 protein: CASSHDRPRGNTEAFF; CDR3 DNA: TGTGCCAGCAGCCATGACAGACCGAGGGGTAACACTGAAGCTTTCTTT
J gene: TRBJ2-5; clone size: few; V gene: TRBV7-3; D gene: TRBD2; CDR3 protein: CASSLAGAETQYF; CDR3 DNA: TGTGCCAGCAGCTTGGCGGGAGCGGAGACCCAGTACTTC
J gene: TRBJ2-1; clone size: NA; V gene: TRBV11-2; D gene: TRBD1; CDR3 protein: CASSSGGRGPYNEQFF; CDR3 DNA: TGTGCCAGCAGCTCAGGGGGCCGAGGCCCCTACAATGAGCAGTTCTTC
J gene: TRBJ2-1; clone size: NA; V gene: TRBV15; D gene: TRBD2; CDR3 protein: CATSSKSRREGRNNEQFF; CDR3 DNA: TGTGCCACCAGCAGCAAGTCGAGGCGGGAGGGCCGGAACAATGAGCAGTTCTTC
J gene: TRBJ2-7; clone size: NA; V gene: TRBV7-8; D gene: NA; CDR3 protein: CASSRTVLAYEQYF; CDR3 DNA: TGTGCCAGCAGCCGTACAGTCCTCGCCTACGAGCAGTACTTC
J gene: TRBJ2-3; clone size: NA; V gene: TRBV5-1; D gene: TRBD2; CDR3 protein: CASSLAKTSANTDTQYF; CDR3 DNA: TGCGCCAGCAGCTTGGCAAAGACTAGCGCCAACACAGATACGCAGTATTTT
J gene: TRBJ2-1; clone size: NA; V gene: TRBV5-5; D gene: NA; CDR3 protein: CASSLAVGVWEQFF; CDR3 DNA: TGTGCCAGCAGCTTGGCCGTAGGGGTGTGGGAGCAGTTCTTC
J gene: TRBJ2-7; clone size: NA; V gene: TRBV28; D gene: NA; CDR3 protein: CASSTGRRTYEQYF; CDR3 DNA: TGTGCCAGCAGTACGGGACGGCGAACCTACGAGCAGTACTTC
J gene: TRBJ1-5; clone size: once; V gene: TRBV7-6; D gene: NA; CDR3 protein: CASSPSSRQVRGFSNQPQHF; CDR3 DNA: TGTGCCAGCAGCCCATCTTCAAGACAGGTCAGGGGATTTAGCAATCAGCCCCAGCATTTT
J gene: TRBJ2-5; clone size: NA; V gene: TRBV18; D gene: TRBD1; CDR3 protein: CASSKRTGSQETQYF; CDR3 DNA: TGTGCCAGCTCAAAGCGGACAGGGTCGCAAGAGACCCAGTACTTC
J gene: TRBJ2-2; clone size: NA; V gene: TRBV5-4; D gene: TRBD2; CDR3 protein: CASSLEILAGDTGELFF; CDR3 DNA: TGTGCCAGCAGCTTGGAGATACTAGCGGGGGACACCGGGGAGCTGTTTTTT
J gene: TRBJ2-2; clone size: NA; V gene: TRBV2; D gene: NA; CDR3 protein: CATQGERTGELFF; CDR3 DNA: TGTGCCACACAGGGTGAAAGGACCGGGGAGCTGTTTTTT
J gene: TRBJ2-2; clone size: NA; V gene: TRBV2; D gene: NA; CDR3 protein: CASSGDGFNTGELFF; CDR3 DNA: TGTGCCAGCAGTGGGGACGGATTTAACACCGGGGAGCTGTTTTTT
J gene: TRBJ2-5; clone size: NA; V gene: TRBV10-1; D gene: NA; CDR3 protein: CASSESTAQETQYF; CDR3 DNA: TGCGCCAGCAGTGAGTCGACAGCCCAAGAGACCCAGTACTTC
J gene: TRBJ2-3; clone size: NA; V gene: TRBV14; D gene: NA; CDR3 protein: CASSLRQIQDTQYF; CDR3 DNA: TGTGCCAGCAGCCTCCGACAGATCCAGGATACGCAGTATTTT
J gene: TRBJ1-1; clone size: NA; V gene: TRBV9; D gene: NA; CDR3 protein: CASSVATGTEAFF; CDR3 DNA: TGTGCCAGCAGCGTGGCAACGGGCACTGAAGCTTTCTTT
J gene: TRBJ1-5; clone size: once; V gene: TRBV6-5; D gene: NA; CDR3 protein: CASSAGQLPQPQHF; CDR3 DNA: TGTGCCAGCAGTGCCGGACAGCTTCCTCAGCCCCAGCATTTT
J gene: TRBJ2-7; clone size: once; V gene: TRBV10-1; D gene: TRBD2; CDR3 protein: CASSESGREGREQYF; CDR3 DNA: TGCGCCAGCAGTGAGTCGGGGCGGGAGGGCCGCGAGCAGTACTTC
J gene: TRBJ2-1; clone size: once; V gene: TRBV15; D gene: NA; CDR3 protein: CATSAPYLRGGEQFF; CDR3 DNA: TGTGCCACCAGCGCTCCGTACCTCAGGGGAGGTGAGCAGTTCTTC
J gene: TRBJ2-7; clone size: NA; V gene: TRBV20-1; D gene: TRBD1; CDR3 protein: CSPGQAYEQYF; CDR3 DNA: TGCAGTCCGGGACAGGCCTACGAGCAGTACTTC
J gene: TRBJ1-4; clone size: NA; V gene: TRBV2; D gene: NA; CDR3 protein: CASGRGTGEKLFF; CDR3 DNA: TGTGCCAGCGGGAGGGGCACTGGGGAAAAACTGTTTTTT
J gene: TRBJ2-1; clone size: NA; V gene: TRBV7-3; D gene: TRBD1; CDR3 protein: CASSLFGTGVRNEQFF; CDR3 DNA: TGTGCCAGCAGCTTATTCGGGACAGGGGTGAGGAATGAGCAGTTCTTC
J gene: TRBJ2-1; clone size: NA; V gene: TRBV5-1; D gene: NA; CDR3 protein: CASSLALATQVTNEQFF; CDR3 DNA: TGCGCCAGCAGCTTGGCTCTCGCAACCCAGGTTACCAATGAGCAGTTCTTC
J gene: TRBJ2-5; clone size: NA; V gene: TRBV9; D gene: NA; CDR3 protein: CASSVGPGQETQYF; CDR3 DNA: TGTGCCAGCAGCGTAGGACCAGGGCAAGAGACCCAGTACTTC
J gene: TRBJ2-1; clone size: NA; V gene: TRBV4-3; D gene: NA; CDR3 protein: CASSQDRNSNEQFF; CDR3 DNA: TGCGCCAGCAGCCAAGATCGGAACAGCAATGAGCAGTTCTTC
J gene: TRBJ2-5; clone size: NA; V gene: TRBV5-1; D gene: TRBD2; CDR3 protein: CASSLERLADPQYF; CDR3 DNA: TGCGCCAGCAGCTTGGAACGACTAGCCGACCCCCAGTACTTC
J gene: TRBJ2-7; clone size: NA; V gene: TRBV6-1; D gene: NA; CDR3 protein: CASSLGDYEQYF; CDR3 DNA: TGTGCCAGCAGTTTAGGCGACTACGAGCAGTACTTC
J gene: TRBJ2-1; clone size: NA; V gene: TRBV28; D gene: TRBD1; CDR3 protein: CASSQPGGNEQFF; CDR3 DNA: TGTGCCAGCAGTCAACCAGGGGGAAATGAGCAGTTCTTC
J gene: TRBJ2-2; clone size: NA; V gene: TRBV7-2; D gene: NA; CDR3 protein: CASSLASGVTGELFF; CDR3 DNA: TGTGCCAGCAGCTTAGCATCAGGGGTCACCGGGGAGCTGTTTTTT
J gene: TRBJ2-6; clone size: NA; V gene: TRBV28; D gene: TRBD2; CDR3 protein: CASSSRLAGGAGANVLTF; CDR3 DNA: TGTGCCAGCAGTTCAAGACTAGCGGGAGGGGCTGGGGCCAACGTCCTGACTTTC
J gene: TRBJ2-5; clone size: NA; V gene: TRBV5-1; D gene: NA; CDR3 protein: CASSLGGVQETQYF; CDR3 DNA: TGCGCCAGCAGCTTAGGCGGAGTCCAAGAGACCCAGTACTTC
J gene: TRBJ1-1; clone size: NA; V gene: TRBV27; D gene: NA; CDR3 protein: CASSSLSGAADTEAFF; CDR3 DNA: TGTGCCAGCAGTTCCCTCTCAGGGGCGGCCGACACTGAAGCTTTCTTT
J gene: TRBJ2-1; clone size: NA; V gene: TRBV7-9; D gene: TRBD2; CDR3 protein: CASSPHLGLAGKNEQFF; CDR3 DNA: TGTGCCAGCAGCCCGCACCTGGGACTAGCGGGAAAGAATGAGCAGTTCTTC
J gene: TRBJ2-1; clone size: NA; V gene: TRBV10-3; D gene: TRBD2; CDR3 protein: CATGTSGGYNEQFF; CDR3 DNA: TGTGCCACCGGGACTAGCGGGGGATACAATGAGCAGTTCTTC
J gene: TRBJ2-7; clone size: NA; V gene: TRBV11-2; D gene: NA; CDR3 protein: CASSLAPSYEQYF; CDR3 DNA: TGTGCCAGCAGCTTAGCACCCTCCTACGAGCAGTACTTC
J gene: TRBJ1-2; clone size: NA; V gene: TRBV30; D gene: TRBD1; CDR3 protein: CAWSVWGQGARVYGYTF; CDR3 DNA: TGTGCCTGGAGTGTATGGGGGCAGGGGGCGCGGGTCTATGGCTACACCTTC